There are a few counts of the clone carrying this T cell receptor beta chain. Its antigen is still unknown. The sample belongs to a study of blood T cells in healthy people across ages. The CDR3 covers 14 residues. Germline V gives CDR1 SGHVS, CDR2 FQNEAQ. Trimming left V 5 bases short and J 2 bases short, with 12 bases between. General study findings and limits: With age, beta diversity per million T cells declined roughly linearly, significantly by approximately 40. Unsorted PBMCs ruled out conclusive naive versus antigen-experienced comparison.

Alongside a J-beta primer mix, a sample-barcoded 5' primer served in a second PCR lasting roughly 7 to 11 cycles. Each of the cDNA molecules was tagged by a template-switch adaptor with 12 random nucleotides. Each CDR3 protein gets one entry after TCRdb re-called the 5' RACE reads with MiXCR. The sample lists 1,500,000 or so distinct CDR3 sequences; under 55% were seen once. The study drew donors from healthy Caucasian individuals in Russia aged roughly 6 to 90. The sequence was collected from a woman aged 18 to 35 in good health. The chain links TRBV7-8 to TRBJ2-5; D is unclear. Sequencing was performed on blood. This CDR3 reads CASSEDVIQETQYF. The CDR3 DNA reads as TGTGCCAGCAGCGAGGACGTAATACAAGAGACCCAGTACTTC.